This entry lists 4 T cell receptor beta chains sequenced from one sample in a study of control samples from healthy donors and cancer patients. Data came from immunoSEQ multiplex PCR; TCRdb stores just in-frame clones and leaves some out. The data contain approximately 50,000 clones, more than 70% of them singletons. The source material was PBMCs. These receptors all stem from a woman between 55 and 75 years old with lung cancer.

This sequence joins TRBV6-5 and TRBJ2-5, with TRBD2 matching 8 bases. The CDR3 is 16 amino acids. Unmatched junction bases numbered 9, after V lost 4 bases and J lost 2 bases. The germline gives CDR1 MNHEY, CDR2 SVGAGI. The CDR3 coding sequence is TGTGCCAGCAGTTGGTGGTACGCGGGGGGTCAAGAGACCCAGTACTTC. Residues: CASSWWYAGGQETQYF.

V and J are TRBV27 and TRBJ2-5; no definite D call. Between the trimmed V and J ends, which lost 6 bases and 4 bases, there was a span of 18 bases. CDR1 MNHEY and CDR2 SMNVEV come from the germline V gene (reference sequence). The CDR3 totals 15 residues. The CDR3 here is CASSAPSASGETQYF. The CDR3 DNA reads as TGTGCCAGCAGCGCCCCTAGTGCATCAGGAGAGACCCAGTACTTC.

V and J are TRBV18 and TRBJ2-1; D is unclear. Trimming removed 0 bases from V and 0 bases from J, with 3 bases in between. This CDR3 has 14 residues. Germline V lookup: CDR1 KGHSH, CDR2 LQKENI. CDR3 nucleotides: TGTGCCAGCTCACCACCGAACTCCTACAATGAGCAGTTCTTC. This encodes CASSPPNSYNEQFF.

This clone has just a few counts. J is TRBJ2-1 and V is TRBV19; 7 nucleotides line up with TRBD2. Trimming removed 4 bases from V and 10 bases from J; junction bases left unmatched: 10. The CDR3 covers 14 residues. Germline V gene sequence: CDR1 LNHDA, CDR2 SQIVND (reference sequence). The CDR3 nucleotides are TGTGCCAGTAGTACTGCGGGAGCGTTTTCGGAGCAGTTCTTC. It is translated as CASSTAGAFSEQFF.